This TCR beta chain was sequenced in a study of early stage breast cancer tumors. V shed 5 bases and J 4 bases; nucleotides not matched to a gene: 7. The CDR3 is made up of 14 amino acids. CDR1 LNHDA and CDR2 SQIVND come from the germline V gene (reference sequence). By proportion, this clone is medium-sized (0.01 to 0.1%). Its target is not known. Findings of the study overall: Tumors had about 2.3-fold higher T cell density than normal breast. In about 85% of the 16 patients, blood comparison separated tumor from normal breast.

Clones were sequenced by immunoSEQ multiplex PCR, and TCRdb holds only the in-frame ones, with some missing. This table has about 7,900 clones, around 60% appearing once. Sequencing was carried out using breast tumor tissue. The V and J genes are TRBV19 and TRBJ1-2, with 7 positions matching TRBD1. The receptor comes from a person aged 70 to 80 with breast cancer. The CDR3 DNA reads as TGTGCCAGTAGTGACCCCGGGGACAGCTATGGCTACACCTTC. Protein: CASSDPGDSYGYTF. Variable domain in full (rest from reference TRBV19 and TRBJ1-2): DGGITQSPKYLFRKEGQNVTLSCEQNLNHDAMYWYRQDPGQGLRLIYYSQIVNDFQKGDIAEGYSVSREKKESFPLTVTSAQKNPTAFYLCASSDPGDSYGYTFGSGTRLTVV.